The rows below give T cell receptor beta chains drawn from one sample of a study of CD8+CD57+ T cells in acquired aplastic anemia. TCRdb re-called the reads with MiXCR, one entry per CDR3 protein. The table has under 350,000 distinct CDR3 sequences, 56% seen once. Sequenced sample: sorted CD4+, CD8+, or CD8+CD57+ T cells (not recorded which) from PBMCs. The receptors were sampled from a human donor with aplastic anemia. CDR3s include the opening cysteine and the closing phenylalanine or tryptophan. A D gene is named only where the DNA matches it firmly. Size values are once, few and many counts, or a class for expanded clones, and some rows have none.

TGTGCCAGTAGTATCGTTGACCGGGACGAGCAGTACTTC	CASSIVDRDEQYF	TRBV19	NA	NA	TRBJ2-7
TGTACCAGCAGCCCGGGACTAGCGACCACTAATACGCAGTATTTT	CTSSPGLATTNTQYF	TRBV11-2	NA	TRBD2	TRBJ2-3
TGTGCCAGCTTTCACCAAGGGGGCGGAAACACCATATATTTT	CASFHQGGGNTIYF	TRBV7-9	many	TRBD1	TRBJ1-3
TGTGCCAGCAGCCCCGGACTAGCGGGTATAAATGAGCAGTTCTTC	CASSPGLAGINEQFF	TRBV12-3/TRBV12-4	many	TRBD2	TRBJ2-1
TGTGCCAGCAGCCCTAACAGAGCTAGTACTACGCAGTATTTT	CASSPNRASTTQYF	TRBV14	many	NA	TRBJ2-3
TGCAGTGCGCCGGGAGCGCAAGAGACCCAGTACTTC	CSAPGAQETQYF	TRBV20-1	NA	NA	TRBJ2-5
TGTGCCAGTAGTGACTTATACGAGCAGTACTTC	CASSDLYEQYF	TRBV19	few	NA	TRBJ2-7
TGTGCCAGCAGCCCGAGCGGGGGGGAGGCAGATACGCAGTATTTT	CASSPSGGEADTQYF	TRBV7-3	NA	TRBD2	TRBJ2-3
TGTGCCACCATAGTGACACCCATGAACACTGAAGCTTTCTTT	CATIVTPMNTEAFF	TRBV24-1	NA	NA	TRBJ1-1
TGTGCCGTCAGCCCACGGGGACAGGGGGCGTTCGTTAACACCGGGGAGCTGTTTTTT	CAVSPRGQGAFVNTGELFF	TRBV10-3	NA	TRBD1	TRBJ2-2
TGTGCCAGTAGTATACGTGGTATTGGGGAGCTGTTTTTT	CASSIRGIGELFF	TRBV19	NA	NA	TRBJ2-2
TGTGCCAGCAGCTTATCTATGGGGGACAGGAGTCAGCCCCAGTACTTC	CASSLSMGDRSQPQYF	TRBV5-4	NA	TRBD1	TRBJ2-5
TGTGCCACCCTGGGTTCAGGCAACACTGAAGCTTTCTTT	CATLGSGNTEAFF	TRBV6-4	once	NA	TRBJ1-1
TGCGCCAGCCTTCCAACGGAGCGGGGGACCTACGAGCAGTACTTC	CASLPTERGTYEQYF	TRBV10-2	many	TRBD2	TRBJ2-7
TGTGCCAGCACCACAGGGACTGTAGATACGCAGTATTTT	CASTTGTVDTQYF	TRBV9	NA	NA	TRBJ2-3
TGTGCCAGCAGCTCTCACGACAGGCCCAACTACGAGCAGTACTTC	CASSSHDRPNYEQYF	TRBV9	NA	NA	TRBJ2-7
TGCAGTGCTAGAGATCCCCGAGGCACTGAAGCTTTCTTT	CSARDPRGTEAFF	TRBV20-1	NA	NA	TRBJ1-1
TGTGCCAGCAGTTACATGAACAGGTACCACTCTGGAAACACCATATATTTT	CASSYMNRYHSGNTIYF	TRBV6-1	NA	NA	TRBJ1-3
TGTGCCAGCAGTCCAACCGGGACTACCCTTCATACGCAGTATTTT	CASSPTGTTLHTQYF	TRBV12-3/TRBV12-4	NA	TRBD2	TRBJ2-3
TGTGCCACCAGCAGAGTGCTATCTCGGACAGTTAGCCACGAGCAGTACTTC	CATSRVLSRTVSHEQYF	TRBV15	NA	NA	TRBJ2-7
TGCAGTGCTAGAACCGACAGGGGGCATAGTGGCTACACCTTC	CSARTDRGHSGYTF	TRBV20-1	NA	TRBD1	TRBJ1-2
TGTGCCAGTAGTAGCAGGCTAGCCGAGCAGTACTTC	CASSSRLAEQYF	TRBV19	NA	NA	TRBJ2-7
TGCAGTGCTAGAGATAGAACCAACAATGAGCAGTTCTTC	CSARDRTNNEQFF	TRBV20-1	NA	NA	TRBJ2-1
TGTGCCAGCAGTCAGACTAGCGGGGCTGGGGAGACCCAGTACTTC	CASSQTSGAGETQYF	TRBV2	NA	TRBD2	TRBJ2-5
TGTGCCAGCAGCTTCGCGGGTGCGGCCAAAAACATTCAGTACTTC	CASSFAGAAKNIQYF	TRBV6-5	NA	NA	TRBJ2-4
TGTGCCAGCAGAGCTAGGACAGGGAGCTCCTACGAGCAGTACTTC	CASRARTGSSYEQYF	TRBV12-3/TRBV12-4	NA	TRBD1	TRBJ2-7
TGTGCCAGTACCGGGACAGCAGATACGCAGTATTTT	CASTGTADTQYF	TRBV2	NA	TRBD1	TRBJ2-3
TGTGCCAGCAGCGAGAGCGGGAGGGCCCACAATGAGCAGTTCTTC	CASSESGRAHNEQFF	TRBV9	many	TRBD2	TRBJ2-1
TGCAGCGCTAGAGAGGGCCTGGACTATGGCTACACCTTC	CSAREGLDYGYTF	TRBV20-1	NA	NA	TRBJ1-2